Each of the 10 T cell receptor delta chains below was sequenced from the same sample in a study of gamma-delta T cells after stem cell transplantation. TCRdb reanalysed the RT-PCR reads via CATT. The sample carries about 5,000 delta-chain clones, roughly 1.9% recorded once. Sequencing was done on a sample of gamma-delta T cells. The origin of the receptors is a human donor. It is not recorded whose cells these are; they may come from a transplant donor.

On this clone: In the same sample, other DNA sequences code for this CDR3. This sequence joins TRDV2 and TRDJ1; TRDD3 aligns across 9 bases. The CDR3 has 17 amino acids. Germline assignment: CDR1 GEAIGNYY and CDR2 EKD. V shed 0 bases and J 0 bases; nucleotides not matched to a gene: 7. The CDR3 reads CACDTVLGDFNTDKLIF. In DNA form, the CDR3 reads TGTGCCTGTGACACCGTACTGGGGGACTTCAACACCGATAAACTCATCTTT.

This clone was seen more than once but under ten times. The chain couples TRDV2 to TRDJ1, with 13 positions matching TRDD3. Germline trimming cut 1 base from V and 7 bases from J; bases unmatched to any gene: 8. There are 16 residues in the CDR3. Germline V CDR1 and CDR2: GEAIGNYY, EKD. CDR3 residues: CACDTVTGGYAAKLIF. The CDR3, as DNA: TGTGCCTGTGACACGGTCACTGGGGGATACGCGGCTAAACTCATCTTT.

On this clone itself: The TCRdb record carries a much larger clone's protein, which differs from this DNA's translation at residue 3; a read error is the likely cause, and the protein listed here is the DNA translation. The gene calls are TRDV2 and TRDJ1, with 9 bases aligning to TRDD3. CDR3 size: 17 residues. In germline, CDR1 is GEAIGNYY, CDR2 EKD. The CDR3 region has the DNA TGTGCCGGTGACGGACTGGGGGACCTTCTTAACACCGATAAACTCATCTTT. It codes for CAGDGLGDLLNTDKLIF.

Worth noting for this clone: The protein TCRdb gives is from a much larger clone and does not agree with this DNA's translation at residue 8, likely a read error; the protein shown here comes from the DNA. J is TRDJ1 and V is TRDV2; 10 bases fit TRDD3. Germline CDR1 GEAIGNYY, CDR2 EKD. CDR3 length equals 21 residues. J was trimmed by 0 bases and V by 2 bases; bases with no gene match: 20. Here the CDR3 reads CACDNLLLPNTGGSYTDKLIF. CDR3 nucleotides: TGTGCCTGTGACAATCTCCTACTCCCCAATACTGGGGGATCGTACACCGATAAACTCATCTTT.

In this sample, this clone turned up a few times. A single base is all that separates this from a far larger clone, so a read error is likely. The rearrangement uses TRDV2 and TRDJ1; 9 bases are a match to TRDD3. V dropped 2 bases and J dropped 0; count of bases not matched to a gene: 24. CDR1 is GEAIGNYY and CDR2 is EKD in the germline V gene. The CDR3 has 22 amino acids. The CDR3 region is CACDILGDARDRKDVYTDKLIF. The CDR3 DNA sequence: TGTGCCTGTGACATTCTGGGGGATGCGCGGGACCGCAAGGACGTTTACACCGATAAACTCATCTTT.

This clone came up a few times. With a much larger clone just one base away, this may be a read error. Within the sample, other DNA sequences also encode this same CDR3. The CDR3 DNA reads as TGTGCCTGTGACGTACTGGGGGATCCTTACACCGATAAGCTCATCTTT. It codes for CACDVLGDPYTDKLIF. The chain links TRDV2 to TRDJ1; 10 positions agree with TRDD3. The CDR3 totals 16 residues. Germline V lookup: CDR1 GEAIGNYY, CDR2 EKD.

At least ten counts were recorded for this clone. Here the CDR3 reads CALSFLLRGLTTDKLIF. The CDR3 bases are TGTGCCTTGTCCTTCCTACTGCGGGGACTGACCACCGATAAACTCATCTTT. The chain links TRDV3 to TRDJ1, with 9 bases fitting TRDD2. CDR3 size: 17 residues. Trimming took 3 bases from V and 1 from J; bases not matched to a gene: 15. CDR1 is TVYSNPD and CDR2 is GDNSRS in the germline V gene (reference sequence).

Concerning this clone: Given a much more abundant clone one base away, this may be a read error. The chain joins TRDV2 to TRDJ1, with D perhaps matching TRDD3 (5 bases). The CDR3 has 18 amino acids. Germline values: CDR1 GEAIGNYY, CDR2 EKD. CDR3 region: CARDLIGLRGKNTDKLIF. DNA for the CDR3: TGTGCCCGTGACCTCATCGGGTTGAGGGGAAAAAACACCGATAAACTCATCTTT.

For this clone: The TCRdb record carries a much larger clone's protein, which differs from this DNA's translation at residue 8; a read error is the likely cause, and the protein listed here is the DNA translation. This rearrangement joins TRDV2 to TRDJ3; perhaps TRDD3 as D (5 bases). From germline, CDR1 is GEAIGNYY and CDR2 EKD. Trimming cost V 0 bases and J 0 bases, with 11 bases left between them. The CDR3 totals 18 residues. Here the CDR3 reads CACDTGWASSWDTRQMFF. The DNA for the CDR3 is TGTGCCTGTGACACCGGCTGGGCTAGCTCCTGGGACACCCGACAGATGTTTTTC.

The chain couples TRDV2 to TRDJ1, with 11 bases that match TRDD3. CDR3 length: 15 residues. The V and J ends lost 1 base and 3 bases, in that order; junction bases with no gene match: 3. CDR1 is GEAIGNYY, CDR2 EKD, per germline. This chain's CDR3 is CACDTWGIRSDKLIF. CDR3 coding DNA: TGTGCCTGTGACACGTGGGGGATACGGTCCGATAAACTCATCTTT.